Presented here are 23 T cell receptor beta chains from one specimen sequenced in a study of blood T cells in healthy people across ages. The use of a sample-barcoded 5' primer and a J-beta primer mix characterized a second PCR of about 7 to 12 cycles. TCRdb re-analysed the 5' RACE reads in MiXCR, keeping a single row per CDR3 protein. The data show 1.5 million or so distinct CDR3 sequences, about 40% seen once. The specimen sequenced was blood. The receptors derive from a young woman in good health.

The rearrangement joins TRBV27 to TRBJ1-2; TRBD1 agrees at 8 bases. This CDR3 spans 18 amino acids. Per the germline V gene, CDR1 is MNHEY and CDR2 is SMNVEV (reference sequence). Trimming cost V 5 bases and J 4 bases; bases outside gene matches: 18. In nucleotides, the CDR3 is TGTGCCAGCAGTGGGGCATTGGGGACAGGACTTGGGCCCTATGGCTACACCTTC. Encoded protein: CASSGALGTGLGPYGYTF.

This clonotype was picked up a small number of times. The chain joins TRBV6-5 to TRBJ1-2; D is unclear. The CDR3 length is 16 residues. Germline CDR1 and CDR2: MNHEY and SVGAGI. Trimming removed 0 bases from V and 1 base from J, with 12 bases in between. The CDR3 protein is CASSYSDLLGNYGYTF. DNA of the CDR3: TGTGCCAGCAGTTACTCGGACCTTTTGGGTAACTATGGCTACACCTTC.

V gene TRBV6-6 combines with J gene TRBJ2-5; 7 bases map to TRBD2. Germline lookup yields CDR1 MNHNY and CDR2 SVGAGI (reference sequence). There are 15 residues in the CDR3. V gave up 5 bases and J gave up 5 bases; unmatched junction bases: 11. The CDR3, as DNA: TGTGCCAGCAGTGCCCCCGGGACTATTCGGGAGACCCAGTACTTC. Translating gives CASSAPGTIRETQYF.

This sequence joins TRBV6-2 or TRBV6-3 and TRBJ2-1; D might be TRBD1 or TRBD2, each matching 6 bases. V was trimmed by 2 bases and J by 5 bases, leaving 7 bases between them. This CDR3 contains 13 residues. The germline gives CDR1 MNHEY, CDR2 SVGEGT. The CDR3 region has the DNA TGTGCCAGCAGTTACGGGGGGCACAATGAGCAGTTCTTC. Translation gives CASSYGGHNEQFF.

V gene TRBV20-1 combines with J gene TRBJ2-5, with D perhaps TRBD2 (5 bases). The V gene's germline CDR1 is DFQATT and CDR2 SNEGSKA (reference sequence). The CDR3 totals 13 residues. V lost 0 bases and J 11 bases, leaving 16 bases between the germline ends. CDR3 sequence (DNA): TGCAGTGCTAGAGACGCCCCGGGGAATGAGCAGTACTTC. It translates to CSARDAPGNEQYF.

In the case of this clonotype: It is likely a read error, because the conserved phenylalanine at the end of the CDR3 is missing. The chain is built from TRBV6-5 and TRBJ2-1; the match to TRBD2 covers 8 bases. This CDR3 is built from 14 residues. V lost 9 bases to trimming and J lost 6 bases; unmatched junction nucleotides: 10. Germline loops: CDR1 MNHEY, CDR2 SVGAGI. The chain's CDR3 is CASHGGAFPNEQFL. DNA of the CDR3: TGTGCCAGTCACGGGGGGGCCTTTCCCAATGAGCAGTTCTTA.

This clonotype was seen more than once but under ten times. The chain recombines TRBV4-1 with TRBJ2-1; D is unresolved. V lost 0 bases and J lost 0, with 9 bases in between. This CDR3 region has 16 residues. CDR1 MGHRA and CDR2 YSYEKL come from the germline V gene. Here the CDR3 DNA reads TGCGCCAGCAGCCAAGAGGGTAGGAGCTCCTACAATGAGCAGTTCTTC. Translation: CASSQEGRSSYNEQFF.

The chain uses TRBV20-1 and TRBJ2-1; 11 bases map to TRBD2. Looked up from germline, CDR1 is DFQATT and CDR2 is SNEGSKA (reference sequence). The CDR3 has 14 residues. With V trimmed by 6 bases and J by 3 bases, 4 bases remained unmatched. The CDR3 bases are TGCAGTGCCGACGGGACTAGCGGCTACAATGAGCAGTTCTTC. Encoded protein: CSADGTSGYNEQFF.

The chain employs TRBV3-1 and TRBJ2-3; D not certain. This CDR3 has 16 residues. Looked up from germline, CDR1 is LGHDT and CDR2 is YNNKEL (reference sequence). V was clipped by 4 bases and J by 2 bases, with 16 bases between them. This CDR3 is CASSLVMTGYTDTQYF. In nucleotides, the CDR3 is TGTGCCAGCAGCCTCGTTATGACTGGATACACAGATACGCAGTATTTT.

The J gene is TRBJ2-3, the V gene TRBV28; the D is unclear. Germline CDR1 is MDHEN and CDR2 is SYDVKM. Trimming took 7 bases from V and 2 from J, leaving 19 bases between them. The CDR3 is 16 amino acids. The CDR3 region is CASTAAEQYYTDTQYF. CDR3 nucleotides: TGTGCCAGCACCGCAGCTGAACAGTATTACACAGATACGCAGTATTTT.

The table lists this clonotype with a few counts. The chain links TRBV20-1 to TRBJ2-7, with TRBD2 matching 9 bases. The germline gives CDR1 DFQATT, CDR2 SNEGSKA (reference sequence). CDR3 length: 13 residues. The ends lost 6 bases at V and 6 bases at J; junction bases unmatched: 9. The CDR3 nucleotides read TGCAGTGCCGAGCCGGGACTAGCTACCGAGCAGTACTTC. It yields the protein CSAEPGLATEQYF.

A few counts support this clonotype. One junction end does not reproduce the germline sequence, and a read error may be involved. The V gene is TRBV5-1, the J gene TRBJ1-5, with D hard to call. CDR3 length equals 14 residues. Germline CDR1 and CDR2: SGHRS and YFSETQ. The CDR3 loop reads CASTLRRGNQPQHF. CDR3 nucleotide sequence: TGTGCCAGCACCCTCCGGCGGGGCAATCAGCCCCAGCATTTT.

This clonotype was counted between two and nine times. This rearrangement joins TRBV28 to TRBJ2-7; a weak D match, TRBD2 (6 bases). V was shortened by 7 bases and J by 7 bases, with 11 bases between the two germline ends. Germline CDR1 MDHEN, CDR2 SYDVKM. The CDR3 sequence is 11 residues long. CDR3: CASTFAGEQYF. CDR3 DNA: TGTGCCAGCACCTTCGCGGGAGAGCAGTACTTC.

This clonotype was counted ten times or more. J is TRBJ2-7 and V is TRBV29-1; tentatively, D is TRBD2 (5 bases). Germline assignment: CDR1 SQVTM and CDR2 ANQGSEA. V gave up 4 bases and J gave up 3 bases, with 10 bases separating them. The CDR3 runs 12 residues. The CDR3, as DNA: TGCAGCGTTGGCGGGTCCCTCTACGAGCAGTACTTC. It codes for CSVGGSLYEQYF.

The rearrangement joins TRBV5-8 to TRBJ2-7, with D perhaps given as TRBD1 or TRBD2 (5 bases each). The CDR3 has 17 amino acids. Germline values: CDR1 SGHTS, CDR2 YDEGEE. Trimming removed 6 bases at V and 7 bases at J, with 29 bases between. CDR3 sequence reads: CASNFVQGETYRLEQYF. For the CDR3, the DNA is TGTGCCAGCAACTTCGTGCAGGGAGAGACCTATCGGCTGGAGCAGTACTTC.

This rearrangement joins TRBV3-1 to TRBJ1-5; D is unresolved. The germline gives CDR1 LGHDT, CDR2 YNNKEL (reference sequence). The CDR3 consists of 17 residues. V lost 1 base to trimming and J lost 3 bases, with 16 bases between them. The CDR3 sequence: CASSQGQSLSPNQPQHF. Written as DNA, the CDR3 is TGTGCCAGCAGCCAAGGTCAGAGCCTGTCACCCAATCAGCCCCAGCATTTT.

The chain is built from TRBV24-1 and TRBJ2-1; TRBD1 aligns across 11 bases. V trimming: 3 bases; J trimming: 7 bases; junction bases outside the gene matches: 7. The V gene's germline CDR1 is KGHDR and CDR2 SFDVKD. CDR3 length equals 16 residues. The CDR3 DNA sequence: TGTGCCACCAGTGATGCCGGGACAGGGGGTAAGAATGAGCAGTTCTTC. Translating gives CATSDAGTGGKNEQFF.

V and J are TRBV6-6 and TRBJ2-1; 11 nucleotides align to TRBD2. CDR1 and CDR2 (germline): MNHNY, SVGAGI (reference sequence). The CDR3 runs 13 residues. With 11 bases clipped from V and 0 bases from J, the junction kept 0 bases outside the gene matches. CDR3 sequence: CAGTSGSYNEQFF. The CDR3 DNA is TGTGCCGGGACTAGCGGCTCCTACAATGAGCAGTTCTTC.

The genes are TRBV20-1 and TRBJ2-7, with TRBD2 identical over 9 bases. The CDR3 is 13 residues long. Looked up from germline, CDR1 is DFQATT and CDR2 is SNEGSKA (reference sequence). V gave up 3 bases and J gave up 2 bases; unmatched junction bases: 2. The CDR3 DNA is TGCAGTGCTAGGGCGGGAGGGACCTACGAGCAGTACTTC. It translates to CSARAGGTYEQYF.

The gene calls are TRBV12-3 or TRBV12-4 and TRBJ2-3; a weak D match, TRBD2 (5 bases). The CDR3 extends over 15 amino acids. V was shortened by 6 bases and J by 5 bases, with 18 bases between the two germline ends. The CDR3 here is CASRRLGPGGDTQYF. In nucleotides, the CDR3 is TGTGCCAGCAGAAGACTTGGACCAGGAGGAGATACGCAGTATTTT.

This chain links TRBV20-1 with TRBJ2-2; TRBD1 aligns across 11 bases. CDR1 and CDR2 (germline): DFQATT, SNEGSKA (reference sequence). This CDR3 has 15 residues. The V segment lost 3 bases and the J segment 4 bases; nucleotides outside the gene matches: 4. The CDR3 here is CSARGQGVSTGELFF. For the CDR3, the DNA is TGCAGTGCTAGGGGACAGGGGGTGAGCACCGGGGAGCTGTTTTTT.

The rearrangement links TRBV9 to TRBJ1-6, with 7 bases lining up with TRBD1. V dropped 3 bases and J dropped 7; count of bases not matched to a gene: 4. Germline assignment: CDR1 SGDLS and CDR2 YYNGEE. The length of the CDR3 is 14 residues. The CDR3 spells CASSGRDRNSPLHF. CDR3 nucleotides: TGTGCCAGCAGCGGCCGGGACAGAAATTCACCCCTCCACTTT.

The rearrangement uses TRBV5-5 and TRBJ2-1; 8 bases line up with TRBD1. Losses at the gene ends were 5 bases for V and 8 bases for J; bases not matched to a gene: 6. The germline V gene has CDR1 SGHKS and CDR2 YYEKEE (reference sequence). The CDR3 spans 13 residues. The CDR3 DNA reads TGTGCCAGCAGACCCAGGGGGCGGGATGAGCAGTTCTTC. Protein product: CASRPRGRDEQFF.